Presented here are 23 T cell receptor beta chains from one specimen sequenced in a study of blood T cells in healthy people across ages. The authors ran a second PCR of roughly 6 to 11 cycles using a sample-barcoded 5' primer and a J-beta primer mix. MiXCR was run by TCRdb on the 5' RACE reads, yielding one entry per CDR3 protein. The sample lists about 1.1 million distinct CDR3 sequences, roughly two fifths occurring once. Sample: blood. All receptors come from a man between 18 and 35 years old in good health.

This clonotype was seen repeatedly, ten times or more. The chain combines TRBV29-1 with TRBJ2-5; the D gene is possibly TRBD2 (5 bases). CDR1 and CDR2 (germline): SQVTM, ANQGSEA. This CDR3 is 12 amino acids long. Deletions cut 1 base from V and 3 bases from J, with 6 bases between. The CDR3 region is CSVEGGEETQYF. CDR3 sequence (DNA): TGCAGCGTTGAAGGGGGAGAAGAGACCCAGTACTTC.

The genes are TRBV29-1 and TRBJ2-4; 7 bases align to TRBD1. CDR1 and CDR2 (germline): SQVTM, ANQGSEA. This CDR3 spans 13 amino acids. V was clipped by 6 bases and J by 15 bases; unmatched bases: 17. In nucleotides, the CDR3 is TGCAGCGTGCCCGGGACAGCCTTTGGGGAGCGGTACTTC. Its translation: CSVPGTAFGERYF.

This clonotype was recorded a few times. Here the CDR3 reads CASSLPRSHGPYEQYF. As DNA, the CDR3 is TGTGCCAGCAGTTTACCTCGAAGTCACGGGCCCTACGAGCAGTACTTC. J is TRBJ2-7 and V is TRBV12-3 or TRBV12-4; no firm D call. Trimming took 2 bases from V and 2 from J, leaving 16 bases between them. This CDR3 spans 16 amino acids.

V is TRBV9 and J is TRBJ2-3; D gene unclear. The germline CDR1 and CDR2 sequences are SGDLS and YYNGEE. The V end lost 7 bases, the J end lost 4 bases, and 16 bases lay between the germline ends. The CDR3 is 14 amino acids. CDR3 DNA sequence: TGTGCCAGCGGGGATATCACCATTTCAGATACGCAGTATTTT. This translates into CASGDITISDTQYF.

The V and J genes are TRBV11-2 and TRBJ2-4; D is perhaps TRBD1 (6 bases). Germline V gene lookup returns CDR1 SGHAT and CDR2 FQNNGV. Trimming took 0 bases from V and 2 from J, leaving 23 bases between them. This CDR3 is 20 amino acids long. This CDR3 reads CASSLDVGATLSLTKNIQYF. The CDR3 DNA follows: TGTGCCAGCAGCTTAGATGTGGGGGCAACGCTTTCCCTAACCAAAAACATTCAGTACTTC.

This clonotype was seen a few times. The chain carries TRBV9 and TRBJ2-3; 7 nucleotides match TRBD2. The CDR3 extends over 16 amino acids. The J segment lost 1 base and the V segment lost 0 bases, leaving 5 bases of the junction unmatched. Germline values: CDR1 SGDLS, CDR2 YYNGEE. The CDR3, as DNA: TGTGCCAGCAGCGTAGTTGGGGGGGGTGGCACAGATACGCAGTATTTT. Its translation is CASSVVGGGGTDTQYF.

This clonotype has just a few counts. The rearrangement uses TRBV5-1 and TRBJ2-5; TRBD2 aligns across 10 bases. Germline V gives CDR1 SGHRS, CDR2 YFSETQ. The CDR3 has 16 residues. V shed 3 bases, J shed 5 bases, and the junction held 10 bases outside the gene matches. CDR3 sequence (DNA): TGCGCCAGCAGCTACTTGACTAGCGGGTATGTGGAGACCCAGTACTTC. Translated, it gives CASSYLTSGYVETQYF.

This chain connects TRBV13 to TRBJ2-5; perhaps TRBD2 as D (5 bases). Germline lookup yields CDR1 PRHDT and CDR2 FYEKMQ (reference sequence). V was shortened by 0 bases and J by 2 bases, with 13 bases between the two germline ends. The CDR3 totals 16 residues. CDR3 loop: CASSLGRGRDQETQYF. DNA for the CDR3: TGTGCCAGCAGCTTAGGGAGAGGACGGGATCAAGAGACCCAGTACTTC.

CDR3 coding DNA: TGCGCCAGCAGCCAAGATTCGGGAGCCCGGACGCGAGAAAAACTGTTTTTT. This codes for CASSQDSGARTREKLFF. The chain carries TRBV4-3 and TRBJ1-4; D not certain. The CDR3 consists of 17 residues. Trimming removed 0 bases at V and 8 bases at J, with 19 bases between. Germline CDR1 and CDR2: LGHNA and YSLEER.

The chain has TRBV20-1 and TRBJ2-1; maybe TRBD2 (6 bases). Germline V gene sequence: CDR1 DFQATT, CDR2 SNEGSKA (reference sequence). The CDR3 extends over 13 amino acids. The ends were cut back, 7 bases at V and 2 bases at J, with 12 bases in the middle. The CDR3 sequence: CSVPRGAYNEQFF. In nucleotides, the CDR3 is TGCAGTGTCCCGCGGGGTGCCTACAATGAGCAGTTCTTC.

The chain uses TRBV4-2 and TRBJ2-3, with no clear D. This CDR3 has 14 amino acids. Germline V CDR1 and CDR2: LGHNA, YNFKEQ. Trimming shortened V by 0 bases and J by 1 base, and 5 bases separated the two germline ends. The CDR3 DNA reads TGTGCCAGCAGCCAAGAAGAACGCACAGATACGCAGTATTTT. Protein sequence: CASSQEERTDTQYF.

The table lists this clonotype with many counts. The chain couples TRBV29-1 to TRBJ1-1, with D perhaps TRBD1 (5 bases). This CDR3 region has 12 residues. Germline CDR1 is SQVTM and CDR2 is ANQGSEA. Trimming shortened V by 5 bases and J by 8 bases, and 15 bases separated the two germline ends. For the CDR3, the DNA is TGCAGCGTTAGGACCGGGGCAACGGAAGCTTTCTTT. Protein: CSVRTGATEAFF.

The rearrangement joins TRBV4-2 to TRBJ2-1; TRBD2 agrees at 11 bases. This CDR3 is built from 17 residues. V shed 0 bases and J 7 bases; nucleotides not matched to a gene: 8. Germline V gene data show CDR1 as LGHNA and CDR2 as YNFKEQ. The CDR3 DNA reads TGTGCCAGCAGCCAAGAGTACACCGGGACTAGCGGTAATGAGCAGTTCTTC. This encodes CASSQEYTGTSGNEQFF.

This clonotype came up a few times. CDR3 sequence: CATSTTGKRSNQPQHF. The CDR3 DNA reads as TGTGCCACCAGCACAACAGGAAAGAGGAGCAATCAGCCCCAGCATTTT. V is TRBV15 and J is TRBJ1-5; D perhaps matches TRBD1 (5 bases). V was cut by 4 bases and J by 1 base, with 14 bases left in between. The CDR3 consists of 16 residues. Germline CDR1 is LNHNV and CDR2 is YYDKDF (reference sequence).

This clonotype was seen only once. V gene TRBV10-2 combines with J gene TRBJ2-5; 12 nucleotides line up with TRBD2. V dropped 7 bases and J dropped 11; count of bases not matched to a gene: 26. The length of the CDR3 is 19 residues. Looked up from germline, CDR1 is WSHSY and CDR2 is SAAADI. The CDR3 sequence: CASKRLLAGGEVSYNEQYF. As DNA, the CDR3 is TGCGCCAGCAAAAGGTTACTAGCGGGGGGCGAGGTATCCTACAATGAGCAGTACTTC.

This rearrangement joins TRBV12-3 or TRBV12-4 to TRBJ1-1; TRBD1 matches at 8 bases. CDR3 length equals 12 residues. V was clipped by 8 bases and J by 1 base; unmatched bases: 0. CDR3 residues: CASDRGNTEAFF. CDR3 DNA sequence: TGTGCCAGCGACAGGGGGAACACTGAAGCTTTCTTT.

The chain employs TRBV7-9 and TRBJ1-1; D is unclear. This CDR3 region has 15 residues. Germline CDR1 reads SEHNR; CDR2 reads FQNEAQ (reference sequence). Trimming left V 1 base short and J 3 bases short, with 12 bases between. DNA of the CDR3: TGTGCCAGCAGCTTAGAGGACTTGAGGGACACTGAAGCTTTCTTT. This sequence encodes CASSLEDLRDTEAFF.

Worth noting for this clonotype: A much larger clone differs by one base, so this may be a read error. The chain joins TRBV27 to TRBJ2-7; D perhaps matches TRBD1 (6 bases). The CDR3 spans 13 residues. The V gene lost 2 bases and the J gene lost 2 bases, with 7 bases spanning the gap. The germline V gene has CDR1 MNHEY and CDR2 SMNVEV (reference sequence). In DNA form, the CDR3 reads TGTGCCAGCAGTTTAAGGACAGCCTACGAGCAGTACTTC. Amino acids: CASSLRTAYEQYF.

CDR3 DNA: TGCAGTGCTGGACCTATTCAGGAAATCCATGGCTACACCTTC. Protein sequence: CSAGPIQEIHGYTF. The gene calls are TRBV20-1 and TRBJ1-2; D is ambiguous. V was cut by 5 bases and J by 6 bases, with 19 bases left in between. CDR3 size: 14 residues. The germline V gene encodes CDR1 DFQATT and CDR2 SNEGSKA (reference sequence).

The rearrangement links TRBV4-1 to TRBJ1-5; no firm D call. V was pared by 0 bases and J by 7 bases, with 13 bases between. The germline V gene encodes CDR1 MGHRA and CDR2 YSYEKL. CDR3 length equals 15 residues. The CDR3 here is CASSQDDGVKQPQHF. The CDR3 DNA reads TGCGCCAGCAGCCAAGATGACGGGGTTAAACAGCCCCAGCATTTT.

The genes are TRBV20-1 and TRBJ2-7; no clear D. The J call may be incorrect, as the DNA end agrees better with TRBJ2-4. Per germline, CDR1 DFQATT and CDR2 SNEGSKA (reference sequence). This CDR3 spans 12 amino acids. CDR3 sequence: CSARDRRNIQYF. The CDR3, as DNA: TGCAGTGCTAGAGATCGGAGAAACATTCAGTACTTC.

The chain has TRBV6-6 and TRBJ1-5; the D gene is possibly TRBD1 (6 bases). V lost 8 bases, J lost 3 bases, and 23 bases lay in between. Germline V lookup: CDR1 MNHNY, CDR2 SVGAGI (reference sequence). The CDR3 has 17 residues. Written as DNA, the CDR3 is TGTGCCAGCGGGGGCGTTAACCGGGACGGGCTCAATCAGCCCCAGCATTTT. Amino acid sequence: CASGGVNRDGLNQPQHF.

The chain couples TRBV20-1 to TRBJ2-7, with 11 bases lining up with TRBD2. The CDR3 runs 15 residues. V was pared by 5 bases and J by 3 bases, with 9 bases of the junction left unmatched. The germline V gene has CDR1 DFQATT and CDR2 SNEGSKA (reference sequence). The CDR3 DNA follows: TGCAGTGCTCTAAGCCCTGGGACTAGCGGCTACGAGCAGTACTTC. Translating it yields CSALSPGTSGYEQYF.